In this sample, the clone carrying this T cell receptor (beta chain) turned up a few times. Antigen specificity is unknown. The ends lost 3 bases at V and 5 bases at J; junction bases unmatched: 5. Per germline, CDR1 MDHEN and CDR2 SYDVKM. This CDR3 contains 14 residues. The sample originates from a study of shared clonotypes between healthy human individuals. Study-level results: An expected dependence of interdonor clonotype sharing on sequencing depth was noted.

It was at deep level that the assay was run. Some clones are missing from TCRdb's copy, which holds only in-frame ones; the method was immunoSEQ multiplex PCR. The data hold approximately 440,000 clones, with around 77% observed a single time. This sequence was found in a woman aged 40 to 50 in good health. Some clones in this sample may be carry-over from other donors' samples. The sample comprised PBMCs. The V gene is TRBV28, the J gene TRBJ2-5; the match to TRBD2 covers 8 bases. The CDR3 reads CASSLRGARETQYF. In DNA, the CDR3 is TGTGCCAGCAGTTTGCGGGGGGCCCGGGAGACCCAGTACTTC.